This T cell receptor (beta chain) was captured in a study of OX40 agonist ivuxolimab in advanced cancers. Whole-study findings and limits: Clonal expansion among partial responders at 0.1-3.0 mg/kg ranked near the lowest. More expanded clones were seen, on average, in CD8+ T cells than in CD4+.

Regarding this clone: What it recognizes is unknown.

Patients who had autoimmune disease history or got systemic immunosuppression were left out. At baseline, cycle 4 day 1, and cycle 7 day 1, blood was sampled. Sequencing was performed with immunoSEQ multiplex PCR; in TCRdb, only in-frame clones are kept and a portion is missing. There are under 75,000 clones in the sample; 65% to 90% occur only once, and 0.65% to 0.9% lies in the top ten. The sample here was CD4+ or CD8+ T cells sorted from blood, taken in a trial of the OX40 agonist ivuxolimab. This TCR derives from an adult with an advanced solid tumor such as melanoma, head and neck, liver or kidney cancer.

CDR3 sequence reads: CATHLSVAGASNEQFF. CDR3 sequence (DNA): TGTGCCACCCACCTGTCCGTAGCGGGAGCATCGAATGAGCAGTTCTTC. The chain couples TRBV7-8 to TRBJ2-1, with 9 bases matching TRBD2. The CDR3 runs 16 residues. The V segment lost 10 bases and the J segment 7 bases; nucleotides outside the gene matches: 17. Germline V lookup: CDR1 SGHVS, CDR2 FQNEAQ.